This T cell receptor (beta chain) was profiled in a study of CD8+CD57+ T cells in acquired aplastic anemia. Study summary: Sorting CD4+ and CD8+ cells gave DNA averaging around 3 ug.

V trimming: 4 bases; J trimming: 3 bases; junction bases outside the gene matches: 8. Germline V CDR1 and CDR2: SGDLS, YYNGEE. CDR3 size: 16 residues. The use of genomic DNA as template underpinned the TCR beta VDJ and CDR3 profiling. From the reads, TCRdb called clonotypes with MiXCR, one entry per CDR3 protein. There are about 160,000 distinct CDR3 sequences in the sample; roughly 40% occur only once, and approximately 1% lies in the top ten. The receptor was isolated from a human donor in good health. Sequencing was done on a sample of sorted CD4+, CD8+, or CD8+CD57+ T cells (not recorded which) from PBMCs. This rearrangement joins TRBV9 to TRBJ2-3, with 10 bases lining up with TRBD2. Written as DNA, the CDR3 is TGTGCCAGCAGCCAAGAGCCAGCGGGAGGGACAGATACGCAGTATTTT. Protein product: CASSQEPAGGTDTQYF.